This TCR beta chain was profiled in a study of monozygotic twins with inflammatory bowel disease. In germline, CDR1 is SGHRS, CDR2 YFSETQ. The CDR3 runs to 16 residues. During cDNA synthesis, UMIs that each contained a 6-nucleotide sample barcode were added by means of template switching. TCRdb reprocessed the 5' RACE reads, keeping one entry per CDR3 protein, no DNA. This table lists some 170,000 distinct CDR3 sequences. The sequence was obtained from a human donor with ulcerative colitis or Crohn's disease, or a healthy co-twin of an affected twin (not recorded which). Sequencing was done on a sample of blood. J is TRBJ2-2 and V is TRBV5-1; with no DNA, the TCRdb D assignment of TRBD1 cannot be verified. The CDR3 region is CASSRTGQANTGELFF.